This TCR beta chain was retrieved from a study of blood T cell repertoires in COVID-19. Overall study: COVID-19 samples collected from the United States, Italy and Spain covered acute and convalescent phases.

Between the trimmed V and J ends, which lost 4 bases and 8 bases, there was a span of 22 bases. Germline CDR1 and CDR2: SGDLS and YYNGEE. The CDR3 loop spans 16 amino acids. Using immunoSEQ multiplex PCR, the repertoire was profiled, and TCRdb retains in-frame clones only, with some absent. The repertoire holds hundreds of thousands of clones, with about nine tenths as singletons. Remarks on this clone: This same CDR3 is encoded by further DNA sequences in the sample.

The clonotype originates from a woman aged 25 to 39 with COVID-19, enrolled during active disease. The chain joins TRBV9 to TRBJ2-1; D may be TRBD1 (6 bases). What was sequenced was peripheral blood. The CDR3 DNA sequence: TGTGCCAGCAGCCCGAGAGGAGCAGGGGTTACGGATGAGCAGTTCTTC. Protein sequence: CASSPRGAGVTDEQFF.